Following are 15 T cell receptor beta chains from one sample sequenced in a study of cytomegalovirus exposure and HLA in healthy donors. Vbeta (60) and Jbeta (13) primers were used in the PCR. Sequencing was performed with immunoSEQ multiplex PCR; in TCRdb, only in-frame clones are kept and a portion is missing. The top ten clones hold about 3.5% of a sample with over 95,000 clones, 60% to 80% of them seen once. Material: PBMCs. The receptors were sampled from a middle-aged man in good health and CMV-seronegative.

The V gene is TRBV28, the J gene TRBJ2-7; D is possibly TRBD2 (6 bases). The CDR3 spans 12 residues. Trimming left V 11 bases short and J 5 bases short, with 16 bases between. Germline CDR1 is MDHEN and CDR2 is SYDVKM. CDR3: CASLGGTNEQYF. For the CDR3, the DNA is TGTGCCTCCCTCGGGGGAACCAACGAGCAGTACTTC.

The gene calls are TRBV28 and TRBJ1-5; 9 nucleotides match TRBD1. This CDR3 region has 16 residues. V dropped 7 bases and J dropped 3; count of bases not matched to a gene: 10. Germline V gene sequence: CDR1 MDHEN, CDR2 SYDVKM. CDR3 sequence: CASNPTGGVFNQPQHF. The CDR3 DNA reads as TGTGCCAGCAACCCGACAGGGGGAGTTTTCAATCAGCCCCAGCATTTT.

V gene TRBV6-5 combines with J gene TRBJ2-1; 9 bases line up with TRBD2. This CDR3 has 16 residues. Germline V lookup: CDR1 MNHEY, CDR2 SVGAGI. V dropped 2 bases and J dropped 2; count of bases not matched to a gene: 4. CDR3 sequence reads: CASSYGTSLAYNEQFF. As DNA, the CDR3 is TGTGCCAGCAGTTACGGGACTAGCCTAGCCTACAATGAGCAGTTCTTC.

The rearrangement uses TRBV6-5 and TRBJ1-1, with unresolved D. V was cut by 7 bases and J by 4 bases, with 13 bases left in between. The germline V gene has CDR1 MNHEY and CDR2 SVGAGI. This CDR3 comprises 13 residues. The chain's CDR3 is CASTPPQATEAFF. The CDR3 region has the DNA TGTGCCAGCACCCCACCGCAGGCCACTGAAGCTTTCTTT.

This sequence joins TRBV5-1 and TRBJ2-3, with D perhaps TRBD2 (6 bases). The germline V and J ends were trimmed by 0 bases and 1 base, with 9 bases remaining between them. This CDR3 spans 15 amino acids. From germline, CDR1 is SGHRS and CDR2 YFSETQ. CDR3 DNA sequence: TGCGCCAGCAGCTTGGCCGGGACTCGCACAGATACGCAGTATTTT. Translating gives CASSLAGTRTDTQYF.

The rearrangement links TRBV14 to TRBJ2-7; D not certain. The ends were cut back, 1 base at V and 6 bases at J, with 4 bases in the middle. The CDR3 consists of 11 residues. CDR1 is SGHDN, CDR2 FVKESK, per germline. The chain's CDR3 is CASSQGGEQYF. The CDR3 DNA follows: TGTGCCAGCAGCCAAGGAGGCGAGCAGTACTTC.

V is TRBV5-1 and J is TRBJ1-2; D is perhaps TRBD1 (5 bases). The V end lost 0 bases, the J end lost 3 bases, and 12 bases lay between the germline ends. The V gene's germline CDR1 is SGHRS and CDR2 YFSETQ. The CDR3 has 15 residues. The CDR3 sequence: CASSLGGGSDYGYTF. CDR3 sequence (DNA): TGCGCCAGCAGCTTGGGGGGGGGATCGGACTATGGCTACACCTTC.

This clone was detected once. The genes are TRBV5-1 and TRBJ2-5, with D tentatively TRBD1 (6 bases). The CDR3 totals 15 residues. The ends were cut back, 1 base at V and 2 bases at J, with 12 bases in the middle. The V gene's germline CDR1 is SGHRS and CDR2 YFSETQ. The chain's CDR3 is CASSLTGQTQETQYF. For the CDR3, the DNA is TGCGCCAGCAGCTTGACAGGGCAAACTCAAGAGACCCAGTACTTC.

The V call is TRBV15, the J call TRBJ2-5; D call uncertain. Germline values: CDR1 LNHNV, CDR2 YYDKDF (reference sequence). The V end was cut by 0 bases, the J end by 1 base, with 9 bases between. The CDR3 loop spans 15 amino acids. CDR3 loop: CATSREGGAQETQYF. The DNA for the CDR3 is TGTGCCACCAGCAGAGAGGGTGGAGCCCAAGAGACCCAGTACTTC.

In its sample, this clone was seen once. The chain recombines TRBV14 with TRBJ2-1; TRBD2 matches at 9 bases. From germline, CDR1 is SGHDN and CDR2 FVKESK. With V trimmed by 1 base and J by 8 bases, 12 bases remained unmatched. CDR3 length equals 17 residues. The CDR3 protein is CASSQVLRGRAKYEQFF. CDR3 nucleotide sequence: TGTGCCAGCAGCCAAGTGCTCCGCGGGAGGGCCAAATATGAGCAGTTCTTC.

The table lists this clone with a count of one. This sequence joins TRBV7-2 and TRBJ2-1, with 8 bases identical to TRBD1. With V trimmed by 4 bases and J by 0 bases, 5 bases remained unmatched. Germline V gene sequence: CDR1 SGHTA, CDR2 FQGNSA. This CDR3 has 16 amino acids. CDR3 sequence reads: CASSSGGGDSYNEQFF. The CDR3 DNA reads TGTGCCAGCAGCTCAGGGGGCGGGGACTCCTACAATGAGCAGTTCTTC.

The chain carries TRBV5-1 and TRBJ1-2; D gene unclear. The length of the CDR3 is 16 residues. Germline V CDR1 and CDR2: SGHRS, YFSETQ. V lost 4 bases and J 0 bases, leaving 16 bases between the germline ends. The CDR3 loop is CASSQAQLPTNYGYTF. The CDR3 nucleotides read TGCGCCAGCAGCCAGGCGCAGCTCCCTACTAACTATGGCTACACCTTC.

J is TRBJ2-7 and V is TRBV11-2; 8 nucleotides agree with TRBD2. The V gene's germline CDR1 is SGHAT and CDR2 FQNNGV. The CDR3 loop spans 15 amino acids. After removal of 4 bases from V and 3 bases from J, the junction contained 8 bases not matched to a gene. DNA of the CDR3: TGTGCCAGCAGCTACCAAGCGGGGGTTTACTACGAGCAGTACTTC. Translation gives CASSYQAGVYYEQYF.

The rearrangement uses TRBV30 and TRBJ1-5; 9 bases are a match to TRBD1. The CDR3 is 15 residues long. The germline V gene has CDR1 GTSNPN and CDR2 SVGIG (reference sequence). Trimming took 3 bases from V and 4 from J; bases not matched to a gene: 7. Written as DNA, the CDR3 is TGTGCCTGGAGCATCGCCGGGACAGGGAATCAGCCCCAGCATTTT. It yields the protein CAWSIAGTGNQPQHF.

V usage is TRBV7-9 and J usage is TRBJ2-7, with a weak D call TRBD2 (7 bases). V gave up 3 bases and J gave up 5 bases, with 17 bases separating them. The length of the CDR3 is 15 residues. CDR1 and CDR2 from the germline V gene are SEHNR and FQNEAQ (reference sequence). CDR3 protein: CASSLLGGPEDEQYF. The DNA of the CDR3 is TGTGCCAGCAGCTTGCTCGGGGGGCCCGAAGACGAGCAGTACTTC.